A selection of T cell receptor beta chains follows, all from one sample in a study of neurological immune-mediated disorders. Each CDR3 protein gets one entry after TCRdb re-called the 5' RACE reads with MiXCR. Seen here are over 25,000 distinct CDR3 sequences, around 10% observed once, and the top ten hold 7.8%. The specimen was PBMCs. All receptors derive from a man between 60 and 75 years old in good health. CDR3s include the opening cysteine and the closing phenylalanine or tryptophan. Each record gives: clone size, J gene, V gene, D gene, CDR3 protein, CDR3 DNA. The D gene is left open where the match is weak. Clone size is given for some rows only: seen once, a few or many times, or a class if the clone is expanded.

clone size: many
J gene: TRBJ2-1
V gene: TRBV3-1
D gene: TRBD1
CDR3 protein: CASRSQGALAYNEQFF
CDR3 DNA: TGTGCCAGCAGGTCCCAGGGGGCCCTCGCATACAATGAGCAGTTCTTC

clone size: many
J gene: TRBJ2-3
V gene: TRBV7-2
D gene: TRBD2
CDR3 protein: CASSLRASGMGADTQYF
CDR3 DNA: TGTGCCAGCAGCTTAAGAGCTAGCGGGATGGGCGCAGATACGCAGTATTTT

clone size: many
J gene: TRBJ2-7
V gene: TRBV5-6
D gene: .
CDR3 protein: CASSTDLPAVEQYF
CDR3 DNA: TGTGCCAGCAGCACGGACCTCCCGGCGGTCGAGCAGTACTTC

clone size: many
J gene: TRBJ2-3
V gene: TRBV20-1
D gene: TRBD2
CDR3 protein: CSAQGGRLDTQYF
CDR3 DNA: TGCAGTGCCCAGGGCGGGAGGTTGGATACGCAGTATTTT

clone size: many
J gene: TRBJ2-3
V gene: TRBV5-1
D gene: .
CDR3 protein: CASSLDGTDTQYF
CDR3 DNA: TGCGCCAGCAGCTTGGATGGCACAGATACGCAGTATTTT

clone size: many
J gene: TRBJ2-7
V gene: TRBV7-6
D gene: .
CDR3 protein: CASSLSSSYEQYF
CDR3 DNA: TGTGCCAGCAGCTTATCCAGCTCCTACGAGCAGTACTTC

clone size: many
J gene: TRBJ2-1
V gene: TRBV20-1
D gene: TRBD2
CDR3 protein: CSGTGLVYYNGQFF
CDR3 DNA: TGCAGTGGGACTGGACTAGTATACTACAATGGGCAGTTCTTC

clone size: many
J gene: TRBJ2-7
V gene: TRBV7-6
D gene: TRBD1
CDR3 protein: CASSSGQGANYEQYF
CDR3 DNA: TGTGCCAGCAGCTCGGGACAGGGGGCCAACTACGAGCAGTACTTC

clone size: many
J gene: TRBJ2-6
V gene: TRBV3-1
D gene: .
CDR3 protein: CASSQGTSRSGANVLTF
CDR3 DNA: TGTGCCAGCAGCCAAGGGACATCTCGTTCTGGGGCCAACGTCCTGACTTTC

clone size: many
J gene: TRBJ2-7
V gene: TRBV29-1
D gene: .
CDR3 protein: CSVQPGQTYEQYF
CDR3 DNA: TGCAGCGTCCAACCGGGCCAGACCTACGAGCAGTACTTC

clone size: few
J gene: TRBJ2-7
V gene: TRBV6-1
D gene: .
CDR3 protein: CASKVGSSYEQYF
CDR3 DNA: TGTGCCAGCAAGGTGGGTTCATCCTACGAGCAGTACTTC

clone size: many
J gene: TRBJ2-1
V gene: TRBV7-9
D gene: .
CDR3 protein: CASSLVLGGYNEQFF
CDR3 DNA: TGTGCCAGCAGCTTAGTACTAGGGGGATACAATGAGCAGTTCTTC

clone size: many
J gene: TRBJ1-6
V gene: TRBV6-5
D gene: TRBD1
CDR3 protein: CASSLPGQGLNSPLHF
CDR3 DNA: TGTGCCAGCAGTCTCCCGGGACAGGGACTTAATTCACCCCTCCACTTT

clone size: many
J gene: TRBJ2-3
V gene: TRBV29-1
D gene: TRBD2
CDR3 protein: CSVKGSGRSTDTQYF
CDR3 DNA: TGCAGCGTAAAGGGAAGCGGGAGGTCGACAGATACGCAGTATTTT

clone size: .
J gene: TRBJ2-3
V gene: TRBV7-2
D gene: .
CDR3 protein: CVSVEQTDTQYF
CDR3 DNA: TGTGTGAGCGTAGAGCAGACAGATACGCAGTATTTT

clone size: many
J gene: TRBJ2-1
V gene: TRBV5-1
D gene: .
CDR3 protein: CASSLLGNPANEQFF
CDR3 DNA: TGCGCCAGCAGCTTGTTGGGGAACCCCGCCAATGAGCAGTTCTTC

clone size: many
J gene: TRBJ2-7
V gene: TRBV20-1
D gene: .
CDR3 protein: CSASAGTYYEQYF
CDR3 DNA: TGCAGTGCAAGCGCCGGGACCTACTACGAGCAGTACTTC

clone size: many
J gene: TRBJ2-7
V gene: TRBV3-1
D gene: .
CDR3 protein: CASSYDPGRSYEQYF
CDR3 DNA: TGTGCCAGCAGCTACGATCCGGGACGGTCCTACGAGCAGTACTTC

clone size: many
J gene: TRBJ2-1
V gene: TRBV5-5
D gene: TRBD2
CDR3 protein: CASSPLAGPSNEQFF
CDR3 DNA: TGTGCCAGCAGCCCCTTAGCGGGTCCCTCCAATGAGCAGTTCTTC

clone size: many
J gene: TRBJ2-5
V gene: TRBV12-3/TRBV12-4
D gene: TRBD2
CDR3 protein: CASSLGTSGSTETQYF
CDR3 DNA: TGTGCCAGCAGTTTAGGGACTAGCGGGAGTACAGAGACCCAGTACTTC

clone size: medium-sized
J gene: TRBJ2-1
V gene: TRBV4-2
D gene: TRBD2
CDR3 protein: CASTRTSGGGNEQFF
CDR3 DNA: TGTGCCAGCACCCGGACTAGCGGTGGGGGCAATGAGCAGTTCTTC

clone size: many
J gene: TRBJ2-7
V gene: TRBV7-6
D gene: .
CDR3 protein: CASSSGPNYEQYF
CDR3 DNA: TGTGCCAGCAGCTCCGGTCCTAACTACGAGCAGTACTTC

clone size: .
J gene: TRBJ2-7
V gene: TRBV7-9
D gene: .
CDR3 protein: CASSTGTSAIGHYF
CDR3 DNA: TGTGCCAGCAGCACCGGGACTTCTGCCATCGGGCACTACTTC

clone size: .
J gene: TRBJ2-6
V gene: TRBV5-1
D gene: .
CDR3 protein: CANNLKKERANVQTF
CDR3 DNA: TGCGCCAACAACCTAAAAAAGGAGAGGGCCAACGTCCAGACTTTC

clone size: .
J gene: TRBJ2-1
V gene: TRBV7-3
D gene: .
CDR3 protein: CASSFQPNNEQFF
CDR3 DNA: TGTGCCAGCAGCTTTCAACCTAACAATGAGCAGTTCTTC

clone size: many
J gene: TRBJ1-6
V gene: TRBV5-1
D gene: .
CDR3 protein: CASSSGTASSYNSPLHF
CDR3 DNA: TGCGCCAGCAGCTCAGGGACGGCGAGCTCCTATAATTCACCCCTCCACTTT

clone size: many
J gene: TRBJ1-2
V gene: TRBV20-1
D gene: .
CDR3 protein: CSARGDDYGYTF
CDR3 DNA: TGCAGTGCTAGAGGCGACGACTATGGCTACACCTTC

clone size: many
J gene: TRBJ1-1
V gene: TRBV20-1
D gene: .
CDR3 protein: CSARGFSGEAFF
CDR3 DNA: TGCAGTGCTAGAGGGTTCAGTGGGGAAGCTTTCTTT

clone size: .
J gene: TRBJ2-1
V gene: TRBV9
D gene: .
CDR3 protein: CDSSFYICSASPSGVNEQFF
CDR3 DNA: .

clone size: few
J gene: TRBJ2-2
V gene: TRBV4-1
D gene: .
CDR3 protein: CASSRAGETGELFF
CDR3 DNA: TGCGCCAGCAGCCGGGCAGGGGAGACCGGGGAGCTGTTTTTT

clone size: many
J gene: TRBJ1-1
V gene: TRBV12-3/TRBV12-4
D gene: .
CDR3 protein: CASRTGLSTEAFF
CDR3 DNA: TGTGCCAGCAGGACGGGGCTGAGCACTGAAGCTTTCTTT

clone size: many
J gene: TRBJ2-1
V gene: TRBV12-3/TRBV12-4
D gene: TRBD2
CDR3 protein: CASSFAGVGDEQFF
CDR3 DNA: TGTGCCAGCAGTTTTGCGGGGGTCGGAGATGAGCAGTTCTTC

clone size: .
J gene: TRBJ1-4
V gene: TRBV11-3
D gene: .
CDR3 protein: CASSYFPGARDEKLFF
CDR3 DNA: TGTGCCAGCAGCTATTTTCCAGGGGCTCGGGATGAAAAACTGTTTTTT

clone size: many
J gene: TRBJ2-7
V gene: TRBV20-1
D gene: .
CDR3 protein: CSARGSGGTYEQYF
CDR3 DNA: TGCAGTGCTAGAGGCTCAGGGGGGACCTACGAGCAGTACTTC

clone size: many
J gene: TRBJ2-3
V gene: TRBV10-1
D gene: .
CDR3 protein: CASSRDLSGDTQYF
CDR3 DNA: TGCGCCAGCAGTAGGGACCTCAGCGGAGATACGCAGTATTTT

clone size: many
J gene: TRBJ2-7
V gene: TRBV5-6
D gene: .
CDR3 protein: CASSLASLGGYEQYF
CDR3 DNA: TGTGCCAGCAGCTTAGCATCCCTCGGAGGTTATGAGCAGTACTTC

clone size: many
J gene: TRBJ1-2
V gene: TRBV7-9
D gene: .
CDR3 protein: CASSLERYLHRGENYVNYGYTF
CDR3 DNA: TGTGCCAGCAGCTTAGAACGATACCTTCACAGAGGGGAGAACTATGTAAACTATGGCTACACCTTC

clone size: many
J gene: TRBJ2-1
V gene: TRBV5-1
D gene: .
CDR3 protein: CASSPRGGNNEQFF
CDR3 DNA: TGCGCCAGCAGCCCTCGTGGGGGTAACAATGAGCAGTTCTTC

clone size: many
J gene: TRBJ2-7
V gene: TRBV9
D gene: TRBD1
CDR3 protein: CASSASTGGPFSYEQYF
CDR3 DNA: TGTGCCAGCAGCGCCTCGACAGGGGGCCCGTTCTCCTACGAGCAGTACTTC

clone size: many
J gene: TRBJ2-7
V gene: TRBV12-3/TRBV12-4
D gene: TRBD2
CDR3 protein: CASSFETSGESYEQYF
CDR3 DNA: TGTGCCAGCAGTTTCGAGACTAGCGGGGAGAGCTACGAGCAGTACTTC

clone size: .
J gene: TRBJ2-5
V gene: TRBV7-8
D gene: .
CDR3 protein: CASTQGPRGGQYF
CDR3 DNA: TGTGCCAGCACTCAGGGTCCCCGAGGGGGCCAGTACTTC

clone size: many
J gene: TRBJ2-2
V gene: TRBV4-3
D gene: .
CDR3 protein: CASSQDLRTQRTGELFF
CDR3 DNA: TGCGCCAGCAGCCAAGATCTCCGGACGCAGCGGACCGGGGAGCTGTTTTTT

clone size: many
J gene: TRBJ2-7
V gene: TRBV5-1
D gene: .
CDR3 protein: CASSNQRSYEQYF
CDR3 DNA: TGCGCCAGCAGCAATCAAAGGTCCTACGAGCAGTACTTC